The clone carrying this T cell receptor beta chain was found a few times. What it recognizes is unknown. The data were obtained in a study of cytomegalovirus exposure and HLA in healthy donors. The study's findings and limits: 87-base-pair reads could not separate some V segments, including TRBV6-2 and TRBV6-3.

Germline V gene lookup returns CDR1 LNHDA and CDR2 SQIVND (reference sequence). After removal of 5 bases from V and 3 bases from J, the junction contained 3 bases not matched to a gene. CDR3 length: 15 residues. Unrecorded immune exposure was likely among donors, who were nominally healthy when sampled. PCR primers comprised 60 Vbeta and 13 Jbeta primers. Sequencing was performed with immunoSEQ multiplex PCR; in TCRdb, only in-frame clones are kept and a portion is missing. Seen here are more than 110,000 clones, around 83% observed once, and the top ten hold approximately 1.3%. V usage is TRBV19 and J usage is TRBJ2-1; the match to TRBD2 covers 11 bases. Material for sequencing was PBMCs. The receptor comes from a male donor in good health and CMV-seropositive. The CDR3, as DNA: TGTGCCAGTAGTTTTAGCGGGGGGGACTACAATGAGCAGTTCTTC. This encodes CASSFSGGDYNEQFF.